The entry below describes one T cell receptor beta chain. Per the study methods: The authors estimated nucleated cell counts from reference gene primer amplification. Here immunoSEQ multiplex PCR was the method, and the copy in TCRdb shows in-frame clones only, minus some. That table gives V, J and clone size, and the DNA gave D and trimming. The sample contains about 170,000 clones, about 88% of which appear only once. This sample is part of a study of blood T cell repertoires in COVID-19. Across the study: Nucleic acid was either cDNA or gDNA, and it came from T cells, B-cell-depleted T cells, or PBMCs.

The CDR3 has 14 residues. V shed 0 bases and J shed 6 bases, with 8 bases lying between them. Germline lookup yields CDR1 MNHEY and CDR2 SVGEGT. The receptor was isolated from a woman older than 75 in a cohort sampled during active or convalescent COVID-19. V gene TRBV6-2 or TRBV6-3 combines with J gene TRBJ2-2; unclear D gene. Sample: peripheral blood. The CDR3 DNA sequence: TGTGCCAGCAGTTACTCGTGGCAGGCCGGGGAGCTGTTTTTT. It yields the protein CASSYSWQAGELFF.